Presented here are 19 T cell receptor beta chains from one specimen sequenced in a study of regulatory T cells in long-lasting Graves disease. CDR3 regions were amplified by Arm-PCR using iRepertoire HTBI primers to build TCR beta libraries. Using its own MiXCR run on the multiplex PCR reads, TCRdb lists one record per CDR3 protein. The table records about 500,000 distinct CDR3 sequences, around 15% of them present only once. The time point here: newly diagnosed GD, antithyroid drugs for less than 3 months. Extracted RNA from PBMCs served as the source of the TCR library. These same records also appear under a second study, on T cells in Graves' hyperthyroidism and ophthalmopathy.

This specimen was peripheral blood mononuclear cells (PBMCs), taken at new diagnosis, from a patient treated with antithyroid drugs. The receptors were sampled from a man aged 40-49 years with Graves disease.

This rearrangement joins TRBV7-9 to TRBJ1-6, with no clear D. The CDR3 spans 17 residues. Per germline, CDR1 SEHNR and CDR2 FQNEAQ (reference sequence). V was pared by 5 bases and J by 0 bases, with 14 bases between. CDR3 bases: TGTGCCAGCAGCAGTACAGCGTCTAGCTCCTATAATTCACCCCTCCACTTT. Translated: CASSSTASSSYNSPLHF.

In its sample, this clonotype was seen many times. The V call is TRBV7-9, the J call TRBJ2-5; 7 positions agree with TRBD2. The CDR3 totals 14 residues. The V segment lost 0 bases and the J segment 5 bases; nucleotides outside the gene matches: 3. The germline CDR1 and CDR2 sequences are SEHNR and FQNEAQ (reference sequence). The CDR3 nucleotides are TGTGCCAGCAGCTTAGCCGGGAGGTTCGAGACCCAGTACTTC. Its protein product is CASSLAGRFETQYF.

This clonotype was seen many times. The chain combines TRBV10-3 with TRBJ1-5; possible D gene TRBD1, 6 bases. The CDR3 is 13 amino acids. The V gene's germline CDR1 is ENHRY and CDR2 SYGVKD. V dropped 5 bases and J dropped 4 bases, with 9 bases sitting between them. As DNA, the CDR3 is TGTGCCATCAGTAGGGACATAAATCAGCCCCAGCATTTT. The encoded protein is CAISRDINQPQHF.

Regarding this clonotype: A single base separates this from a much larger clone, so it may be a read error. The missing conserved phenylalanine or tryptophan at the end of this CDR3 makes a read error likely. This sequence joins TRBV2 and TRBJ2-3, with a tentative D call TRBD2 (5 bases). Germline CDR1 SNHLY, CDR2 FYNNEI. The CDR3 has 14 amino acids. Trimming pared 2 bases from V and 0 bases from J, leaving 6 bases between. The CDR3 DNA follows: TGTGCCAGCAGTGAACTAGCCAGCACAGATACGCAGTATGTT. Amino acid sequence: CASSELASTDTQYV.

The chain couples TRBV19 to TRBJ2-1, with a possible D match to TRBD2 (5 bases). Germline values: CDR1 LNHDA, CDR2 SQIVND (reference sequence). The CDR3 runs to 13 residues. V was trimmed by 6 bases and J by 5 bases, leaving 11 bases between them. CDR3 bases: TGTGCCAGTAGGGACTGGACCAACAATGAGCAGTTCTTC. This gives the protein CASRDWTNNEQFF. Full variable domain (rest looked up from reference TRBV19 and TRBJ2-1): DGGITQSPKYLFRKEGQNVTLSCEQNLNHDAMYWYRQDPGQGLRLIYYSQIVNDFQKGDIAEGYSVSREKKESFPLTVTSAQKNPTAFYLCASRDWTNNEQFFGPGTRLTVL.

This clonotype has at least ten counts. This chain joins TRBV3-1 and TRBJ1-1; D might be TRBD1 (5 bases). Looked up from germline, CDR1 is LGHDT and CDR2 is YNNKEL (reference sequence). With 1 base removed from V and 4 bases from J, the gap between germline ends came to 13 bases. The CDR3 totals 15 residues. CDR3 nucleotides: TGTGCCAGCAGCCAAGCCCGAGGGGAAGGCACTGAAGCTTTCTTT. This encodes CASSQARGEGTEAFF.

A word on this clonotype: Given a far larger clone just one base away, this is likely a sequencing read error. The chain employs TRBV2 and TRBJ2-3; D is unresolved. The J call may be incorrect, as the DNA end agrees better with TRBJ2-7. The CDR3 covers 14 residues. Germline lookup yields CDR1 SNHLY and CDR2 FYNNEI. The CDR3 DNA follows: TGTGCCAGCAGTGCTTCGCTTGGGGTGGATGAGCAGTACTTC. This translates into CASSASLGVDEQYF.

This clonotype was found a few times. This is likely a read error, given that the CDR3 carries no conserved phenylalanine or tryptophan at its end. V gene TRBV12-3 or TRBV12-4 combines with J gene TRBJ1-5; no firm D call. Trimming left V 1 base short and J 1 base short, with 8 bases between. The CDR3 consists of 15 residues. CDR3 amino acids: CASSLEGGSNQPQHS. The CDR3 region has the DNA TGTGCCAGCAGTTTAGAGGGTGGGAGCAATCAGCCCCAGCATTCT.

On this clonotype itself: Since a much larger clone is just one base distant, this may be a read error. V is TRBV11-2 and J is TRBJ2-4; a weak D match, TRBD1 (6 bases). This CDR3 is 14 amino acids long. Germline lookup yields CDR1 SGHAT and CDR2 FQNNGV. CDR3: CAGSMTGIKNIQYF. The CDR3 coding sequence is TGTGCCGGCAGCATGACAGGCATCAAAAACATTCAGTACTTC. Full variable domain (rest looked up from reference TRBV11-2 and TRBJ2-4): EAGVAQSPRYKIIEKRQSVAFWCNPISGHATLYWYQQILGQGPKLLIQFQNNGVVDDSQLPKDRFSAERLKGVDSTLKIQPAKLEDSAVYLCAGSMTGIKNIQYFGAGTRLSVL.

CDR3 DNA sequence: TGCAGTGCTAGACCCCGACAGGGGAAGTCCTACAATGAGCAGTTCTTC. Translation gives CSARPRQGKSYNEQFF. The chain links TRBV20-1 to TRBJ2-1; 8 nucleotides line up with TRBD1. The CDR3 consists of 16 residues. V shed 2 bases and J 1 base; nucleotides not matched to a gene: 7. Germline loops: CDR1 DFQATT, CDR2 SNEGSKA (reference sequence).

This clonotype has a handful of counts. The chain carries TRBV6-1 and TRBJ2-7, with 8 bases matching TRBD1. Per the germline V gene, CDR1 is MNHNS and CDR2 is SASEGT. This CDR3 is 13 amino acids long. V lost 7 bases and J lost 3; bases outside the gene matches: 5. CDR3 sequence (DNA): TGTGCCAGCACGGACAGGGCCCTCTACGAGCAGTACTTC. Protein sequence: CASTDRALYEQYF.

Ten or more counts support this clonotype. The chain couples TRBV25-1 to TRBJ2-5; D gene ambiguous. V was trimmed by 2 bases and J by 1 base, leaving 17 bases between them. The CDR3 is made up of 17 amino acids. Germline V lookup: CDR1 MGHDK, CDR2 SYGVNS. CDR3 DNA sequence: TGTGCCAGCAGTGAACTGAAAAGGGCTACTTTCCAAGAGACCCAGTACTTC. It yields the protein CASSELKRATFQETQYF. Variable domain in full (rest from reference TRBV25-1 and TRBJ2-5): EADIYQTPRYLVIGTGKKITLECSQTMGHDKMYWYQQDPGMELHLIHYSYGVNSTEKGDLSSESTVSRIRTEHFPLTLESARPSHTSQYLCASSELKRATFQETQYFGPGTRLLVL.

This clonotype was detected ten times or more. This chain uses TRBV29-1 with TRBJ2-7, with TRBD1 matching over 7 bases. Germline CDR1 reads SQVTM; CDR2 reads ANQGSEA. This CDR3 contains 13 residues. The trim removed 6 bases at V and 2 bases at J, leaving 7 bases unmatched. The CDR3 sequence: CSVRDRTTYEQYF. CDR3 nucleotides: TGCAGCGTCCGGGACAGAACAACCTACGAGCAGTACTTC.

This clonotype showed up many times. The chain recombines TRBV7-2 with TRBJ2-3; 8 bases align to TRBD2. CDR1 is SGHTA, CDR2 FQGNSA, per germline. This CDR3 has 15 amino acids. The V gene end was trimmed by 1 base and the J gene end by 7 bases; junction bases not matched to a gene: 7. The CDR3 is CASSLDAGGRNTQYF. The CDR3 nucleotides are TGTGCCAGCAGCTTAGACGCGGGAGGTCGGAATACGCAGTATTTT.

This clonotype was seen more than once but under ten times. This chain connects TRBV19 to TRBJ2-3, with D hard to call. This CDR3 has 13 residues. Trimming removed 4 bases from V and 3 bases from J, with 8 bases in between. The germline CDR1 and CDR2 sequences are LNHDA and SQIVND (reference sequence). CDR3 region: CASSNFTTDTQYF. The CDR3 region has the DNA TGTGCCAGTAGTAATTTTACTACAGATACGCAGTATTTT.

This clonotype was detected many times. The chain is built from TRBV10-3 and TRBJ2-7; D remains unclear. In germline, CDR1 is ENHRY, CDR2 SYGVKD. V lost 6 bases, J lost 2 bases, and 14 bases lay in between. The CDR3 length is 14 residues. In DNA form, the CDR3 reads TGTGCCATCAGGCCTAACCACCAAACCTACGAGCAGTACTTC. As protein: CAIRPNHQTYEQYF.

In its sample, this clonotype was seen many times. J is TRBJ2-7 and V is TRBV30, with 10 bases fitting TRBD1. The V and J ends lost 4 bases and 3 bases, in that order; junction bases with no gene match: 6. CDR1 is GTSNPN and CDR2 is SVGIG in the germline V gene (reference sequence). This CDR3 has 14 amino acids. The DNA of the CDR3 is TGTGCCTGGAACCGGGACAGGGGAAACTACGAGCAGTACTTC. This gives the protein CAWNRDRGNYEQYF.

This clonotype was counted ten times or more. The rearrangement links TRBV7-8 to TRBJ1-4; D unresolved. The CDR3 is 19 amino acids. Germline values: CDR1 SGHVS, CDR2 FQNEAQ. With 5 bases removed from V and 4 bases from J, the gap between germline ends came to 26 bases. CDR3 DNA sequence: TGTGCCAGCAGCACGCGTCTGGGGATCAGGACGTCAAGTAATGAAAAACTGTTTTTT. Its translation: CASSTRLGIRTSSNEKLFF.

This clonotype was counted ten times or more. The V and J genes are TRBV11-2 and TRBJ2-1; 8 nucleotides align to TRBD2. The germline CDR1 and CDR2 sequences are SGHAT and FQNNGV. The CDR3 is 13 residues long. The trim removed 9 bases at V and 1 base at J, leaving 2 bases unmatched. CDR3 in DNA: TGTGCCAGAGCGGGGGAGTCCTACAATGAGCAGTTCTTC. Protein: CARAGESYNEQFF.